The 23 T cell receptor beta chains presented below share a single source sample, sequenced in a study of blood T cell repertoires in COVID-19. The data were produced by immunoSEQ multiplex PCR, yet TCRdb's version contains in-frame clones alone and is incomplete. The table shows under 40,000 clones, with 87% occurring only once. The specimen was peripheral blood. The receptors were sampled from a man of 80 years or more with active COVID-19.

The rearrangement joins TRBV4-1 to TRBJ2-1; D gene uncertain. The V end was cut by 1 base, the J end by 0 bases, with 13 bases between. The CDR3 extends over 17 amino acids. Looked up from germline, CDR1 is MGHRA and CDR2 is YSYEKL. In nucleotides, the CDR3 is TGCGCCAGCAGCCAAGCGGCAGGTGCCAGCTCCTACAATGAGCAGTTCTTC. Residues: CASSQAAGASSYNEQFF.

The V call is TRBV6-4, the J call TRBJ2-7, with TRBD2 as a possible D gene (5 bases). CDR3 length: 13 residues. CDR1 is MRHNA and CDR2 is SNTAGT in the germline V gene. The V and J ends lost 6 bases and 6 bases respectively, with 15 bases between them. The CDR3 DNA sequence: TGTGCCAGCAGCGCCGGGGAACTGGGCGAGCAGTACTTC. This encodes CASSAGELGEQYF.

The chain links TRBV5-8 to TRBJ2-7, with 7 nucleotides matching TRBD2. Trimming took 7 bases from V and 2 from J; bases not matched to a gene: 0. Germline CDR1 SGHTS, CDR2 YDEGEE. The CDR3 sequence is 11 residues long. CDR3 in amino acids: CASGGAYEQYF. CDR3 coding DNA: TGTGCCAGCGGGGGGGCCTACGAGCAGTACTTC.

This chain connects TRBV27 to TRBJ2-3; 7 positions match TRBD2. CDR3 size: 16 residues. Trimming at V came to 6 bases and at J to 4 bases, leaving 13 bases not matched to a gene. CDR1 MNHEY and CDR2 SMNVEV come from the germline V gene (reference sequence). CDR3 amino acids: CASRLGAGSGADTQYF. As DNA, the CDR3 is TGTGCCAGCAGGCTAGGAGCGGGAAGCGGCGCAGATACGCAGTATTTT.

The V call is TRBV28, the J call TRBJ2-7; a weak D match, TRBD1 (5 bases). V was shortened by 5 bases and J by 4 bases, with 21 bases between the two germline ends. Looked up from germline, CDR1 is MDHEN and CDR2 is SYDVKM. The CDR3 sequence is 16 residues long. The chain's CDR3 is CASSLSRQNFDYEQYF. The CDR3 nucleotides are TGTGCCAGCAGTCTATCAAGACAGAACTTTGATTACGAGCAGTACTTC.

With respect to this clone: Different DNA sequences within this sample yield the same CDR3. The genes are TRBV28 and TRBJ2-7; TRBD1 matches 9 bases. This CDR3 has 13 residues. V was clipped by 6 bases and J by 7 bases; unmatched bases: 7. Germline values: CDR1 MDHEN, CDR2 SYDVKM. Written as DNA, the CDR3 is TGTGCCAGCAGAGTACAGGGGGCTGGTGAGCAGTACTTC. This translates into CASRVQGAGEQYF.

The V call is TRBV15, the J call TRBJ2-5; D is undetermined. The CDR3 has 13 amino acids. Trimming cost V 0 bases and J 3 bases, with 5 bases left between them. CDR1 is LNHNV and CDR2 is YYDKDF in the germline V gene (reference sequence). The CDR3 DNA sequence: TGTGCCACCAGCAGAGATCTAGAAGAGACCCAGTACTTC. Translating it yields CATSRDLEETQYF.

The chain employs TRBV7-2 and TRBJ2-7; 7 bases are a match to TRBD1. The CDR3 length is 16 residues. V shed 2 bases, J shed 7 bases, and the junction held 14 bases outside the gene matches. CDR1 is SGHTA and CDR2 is FQGNSA in the germline V gene. CDR3 loop: CASSLLGTAVPGEQYF. CDR3 coding DNA: TGTGCCAGCAGCTTACTCGGGACAGCGGTACCGGGGGAGCAGTACTTC.

The CDR3 DNA sequence: TGTGCCAGCAGCTCGCGGACTGCAGCGAACACCGGGGAGCTGTTTTTT. It specifies CASSSRTAANTGELFF. The chain joins TRBV5-4 to TRBJ2-2; tentatively, D is TRBD2 (5 bases). V lost 3 bases and J 0 bases, leaving 12 bases between the germline ends. Germline assignment: CDR1 SGHNT and CDR2 YYREEE (reference sequence). The CDR3 is 16 residues long.

V gene TRBV27 combines with J gene TRBJ2-2, with TRBD2 matching 7 bases. This CDR3 is 14 amino acids long. The germline CDR1 and CDR2 sequences are MNHEY and SMNVEV (reference sequence). Trimming took 2 bases from V and 8 from J; bases not matched to a gene: 5. CDR3 bases: TGTGCCAGCAGTTTACGACCACTAGCGGGGGAGCTGTTTTTT. Amino acids: CASSLRPLAGELFF.

The chain joins TRBV7-2 to TRBJ2-5, with 8 bases that match TRBD1. Germline CDR1 reads SGHTA; CDR2 reads FQGNSA. This CDR3 has 12 amino acids. The J segment lost 7 bases and the V segment lost 9 bases, leaving 7 bases of the junction unmatched. The CDR3 DNA reads TGTGCCAGTGACAGGGGAGCGGGGACCCAGTACTTC. This encodes CASDRGAGTQYF. Full variable domain (missing parts from reference TRBV7-2 and TRBJ2-5): GAGVSQSPSNKVTEKGKDVELRCDPISGHTALYWYRQSLGQGLEFLIYFQGNSAPDKSGLPSDRFSAERTGGSVSTLTIQRTQQEDSAVYLCASDRGAGTQYFGPGTRLLVL.

The chain is built from TRBV5-1 and TRBJ2-5, with D maybe TRBD2 (5 bases). Trimming took off 5 bases at V and 5 bases at J, with 16 bases between the two ends. The CDR3 runs 14 residues. Germline CDR1 reads SGHRS; CDR2 reads YFSETQ. The CDR3 region has the DNA TGCGCCAGCAGTCGCACTAGGGATACGGAGACCCAGTACTTC. Translated, it gives CASSRTRDTETQYF.

J is TRBJ2-5 and V is TRBV24-1; 14 bases are shared with TRBD2. V was clipped by 4 bases and J by 1 base; unmatched bases: 13. The length of the CDR3 is 20 residues. Germline V gives CDR1 KGHDR, CDR2 SFDVKD. In nucleotides, the CDR3 is TGTGCCACCAGTGACAAATTCGGGACTAGCGGGAGAGGTATCCAAGAGACCCAGTACTTC. This gives the protein CATSDKFGTSGRGIQETQYF.

The chain is built from TRBV3-1 (or the pseudogene TRBV3-2) and TRBJ1-2, with TRBD1 matching over 7 bases. Germline V gene data show CDR1 as LGHDT and CDR2 as YNNKEL (reference sequence). This CDR3 has 14 residues. Trimming at V came to 0 bases and at J to 6 bases, leaving 4 bases not matched to a gene. CDR3 protein: CASSQETGRHGYTF. The DNA of the CDR3 is TGTGCCAGCAGCCAAGAGACAGGGCGGCATGGCTACACCTTC.

This chain joins TRBV28 and TRBJ1-1; TRBD1 matches 7 bases. The trim removed 4 bases at V and 6 bases at J, leaving 8 bases unmatched. In germline, CDR1 is MDHEN, CDR2 SYDVKM. This CDR3 contains 14 residues. CDR3 bases: TGTGCCAGCAGTTACACGTACAGGGGTTCTGAAGCTTTCTTT. This encodes CASSYTYRGSEAFF. Full variable domain (rest looked up from reference TRBV28 and TRBJ1-1): DVKVTQSSRYLVKRTGEKVFLECVQDMDHENMFWYRQDPGLGLRLIYFSYDVKMKEKGDIPEGYSVSREKKERFSLILESASTNQTSMYLCASSYTYRGSEAFFGQGTRLTVV.

The rearrangement uses TRBV7-7 and TRBJ2-7, with 9 bases identical to TRBD1. Per the germline V gene, CDR1 is SSHAT and CDR2 is FNYEAQ (reference sequence). The CDR3 runs to 14 residues. The V and J ends lost 5 bases and 5 bases, in that order; junction bases with no gene match: 7. The CDR3 loop reads CASSAGTGRNEQYF. The DNA of the CDR3 is TGTGCCAGCAGCGCGGGGACAGGGCGGAACGAGCAGTACTTC.

This clone came up once. CDR3 DNA: TGTGCCAGCAGAAGCCCCCGGGACGAGCAGTACTTC. Translation: CASRSPRDEQYF. The chain links TRBV5-4 to TRBJ2-7; the D is unclear. Germline CDR1 reads SGHNT; CDR2 reads YYREEE (reference sequence). Trimming cost V 5 bases and J 5 bases, with 11 bases left between them. The CDR3 runs 12 residues.

The chain is built from TRBV27 and TRBJ2-7; 12 bases are shared with TRBD2. V was clipped by 6 bases and J by 5 bases; unmatched bases: 8. This CDR3 is 15 amino acids long. Germline V gene sequence: CDR1 MNHEY, CDR2 SMNVEV (reference sequence). The CDR3 DNA is TGTGCCAGCAGGCGACTAGCGGGAGATCGGAACGAGCAGTACTTC. As protein: CASRRLAGDRNEQYF.

J is TRBJ2-7 and V is TRBV6-5, with D hard to call. CDR3 size: 15 residues. Germline CDR1 is MNHEY and CDR2 is SVGAGI. V was clipped by 6 bases and J by 1 base, with 16 bases between them. Written as DNA, the CDR3 is TGTGCCAGCAGAACCGGTGGAACCAGGTCCTACGAGCAGTACTTC. Translating it yields CASRTGGTRSYEQYF.

V usage is TRBV7-2 and J usage is TRBJ2-1; a weak D match, TRBD2 (5 bases). Per germline, CDR1 SGHTA and CDR2 FQGNSA. This CDR3 spans 12 amino acids. V lost 2 bases and J lost 10, with 9 bases in between. CDR3 nucleotide sequence: TGTGCCAGCAGCTTATATGGCGGGGAGCAGTTCTTC. Translated: CASSLYGGEQFF.

The chain has TRBV29-1 and TRBJ1-2; D ambiguous. Germline V gene data show CDR1 as SQVTM and CDR2 as ANQGSEA. CDR3 length equals 11 residues. V was cut by 8 bases and J by 3 bases, with 10 bases left in between. The CDR3 loop reads CSTARDYGYTF. CDR3 DNA: TGCAGCACCGCTCGAGACTATGGCTACACCTTC.

The J gene is TRBJ2-5, the V gene TRBV20-1; D remains unclear. The germline V gene encodes CDR1 DFQATT and CDR2 SNEGSKA (reference sequence). V lost 3 bases to trimming and J lost 0 bases, with 2 bases between them. The CDR3 has 11 amino acids. CDR3 sequence reads: CSASYQETQYF. The CDR3 nucleotides read TGCAGTGCTAGCTACCAAGAGACCCAGTACTTC.

The chain combines TRBV27 with TRBJ2-3; TRBD1 aligns across 8 bases. Germline assignment: CDR1 MNHEY and CDR2 SMNVEV (reference sequence). The CDR3 is 16 residues long. V shed 0 bases and J 1 base; nucleotides not matched to a gene: 3. The CDR3 nucleotides read TGTGCCAGCAGTTTATCGGGGACAGGCCGCACAGATACGCAGTATTTT. Protein sequence: CASSLSGTGRTDTQYF.